The 10 T cell receptor beta chains listed next were all sequenced from one sample in a study of blood T cell repertoires in COVID-19. Produced via immunoSEQ multiplex PCR; TCRdb's table is partial and in-frame only. The sample has some 150,000 clones, around four fifths seen once. Sequencing input: peripheral blood. Receptors originate from a human donor in a cohort sampled during active COVID-19.

This chain uses TRBV19 with TRBJ1-2, with D uncertain. Germline CDR1 reads LNHDA; CDR2 reads SQIVND (reference sequence). Between the trimmed V and J ends, which lost 2 bases and 5 bases, there was a span of 12 bases. The CDR3 has 14 residues. CDR3 protein: CASSIYSLPYGYTF. For the CDR3, the DNA is TGTGCCAGTAGTATATACAGCTTACCGTATGGCTACACCTTC. Full variable domain (rest looked up from reference TRBV19 and TRBJ1-2): DGGITQSPKYLFRKEGQNVTLSCEQNLNHDAMYWYRQDPGQGLRLIYYSQIVNDFQKGDIAEGYSVSREKKESFPLTVTSAQKNPTAFYLCASSIYSLPYGYTFGSGTRLTVV.

The CDR3 sequence is CASSLLLNTEAFF. CDR3 DNA: TGTGCCAGTAGCCTCCTATTGAACACTGAAGCTTTCTTT. The chain employs TRBV19 and TRBJ1-1; D remains ambiguous. V lost 6 bases, J lost 0 bases, and 8 bases lay in between. The CDR3 loop spans 13 amino acids. The germline gives CDR1 LNHDA, CDR2 SQIVND (reference sequence).

As regards this clone: At one end, the junction sequence differs from germline, possibly due to a read error. This chain connects TRBV2 to TRBJ2-3; either TRBD1 or TRBD2 may supply D (6 bases each). The CDR3 sequence is 15 residues long. Germline V CDR1 and CDR2: SNHLY, FYNNEI. The CDR3 DNA is TGTGCCGGCAGGGGCAGCGACCACGGGGGAGATACGCAGTATTTT. This encodes CAGRGSDHGGDTQYF.

The chain recombines TRBV3-1 (or the pseudogene TRBV3-2) with TRBJ1-1; a weak D match, TRBD1 (6 bases). The CDR3 contains 14 residues. In germline, CDR1 is LGHDT, CDR2 YNNKEL (reference sequence). V was pared by 2 bases and J by 4 bases, with 11 bases between. The CDR3 DNA reads TGTGCCAGCAGCCAAAACACAGGGTCCACTGAAGCTTTCTTT. Amino acids: CASSQNTGSTEAFF.

The chain uses TRBV11-2 and TRBJ1-4; no definite D call. Germline V gene lookup returns CDR1 SGHAT and CDR2 FQNNGV. The CDR3 length is 12 residues. V gave up 5 bases and J gave up 7 bases, with 8 bases separating them. The CDR3 DNA reads as TGTGCCAGCAGCCAGACGGGTGAAAAACTGTTTTTT. Encoded protein: CASSQTGEKLFF. Together with reference TRBV11-2 and TRBJ1-4, the CDR3 gives the full variable domain: EAGVAQSPRYKIIEKRQSVAFWCNPISGHATLYWYQQILGQGPKLLIQFQNNGVVDDSQLPKDRFSAERLKGVDSTLKIQPAKLEDSAVYLCASSQTGEKLFFGSGTQLSVL.

The genes are TRBV6-6 and TRBJ1-2; 8 nucleotides agree with TRBD1. This CDR3 region has 13 residues. Germline V gene sequence: CDR1 MNHNY, CDR2 SVGAGI (reference sequence). V lost 5 bases, J lost 3 bases, and 2 bases stayed unmatched. The CDR3 DNA reads TGTGCCAGCAGTCAGGACAGGGACTATGGCTACACCTTC. Its protein is CASSQDRDYGYTF.

The chain has TRBV2 and TRBJ1-5; D gene uncertain. With 4 bases removed from V and 4 bases from J, the gap between germline ends came to 11 bases. The germline CDR1 and CDR2 sequences are SNHLY and FYNNEI. CDR3 size: 14 residues. The CDR3 DNA reads TGTGCCAGCAGTGTTGGGCAGATTAATCAGCCCCAGCATTTT. Translating gives CASSVGQINQPQHF.

V gene TRBV5-8 combines with J gene TRBJ2-1, with 10 bases lining up with TRBD2. CDR1 and CDR2 from the germline V gene are SGHTS and YDEGEE. The V and J ends lost 0 bases and 6 bases, in that order; junction bases with no gene match: 9. CDR3 length: 17 residues. CDR3 residues: CASSLGLASGSGNEQFF. The CDR3 DNA reads TGTGCCAGCAGCTTGGGGCTGGCTAGCGGGAGTGGCAATGAGCAGTTCTTC. The variable domain in full, with the rest retrieved from reference TRBV5-8 and TRBJ2-1, is EAGVTQSPTHLIKTRGQQATLRCSPISGHTSVYWYQQALGLGLQFLLWYDEGEERNRGNFPPRFSGRQFPNYSSELNVNALELEDSALYLCASSLGLASGSGNEQFFGPGTRLTVL.

This sequence joins TRBV30 and TRBJ2-3; D remains unclear. Trimming removed 1 base from V and 6 bases from J, with 8 bases in between. CDR3 length equals 12 residues. Germline assignment: CDR1 GTSNPN and CDR2 SVGIG (reference sequence). Written as DNA, the CDR3 is TGTGCCTGGAGTGAAAACAGTGATACGCAGTATTTT. This translates into CAWSENSDTQYF.

The genes are TRBV4-1 and TRBJ1-2, with 7 bases that match TRBD1. Unmatched junction bases numbered 11, after V lost 1 base and J lost 6 bases. This CDR3 has 16 residues. Germline CDR1 MGHRA, CDR2 YSYEKL. CDR3 DNA sequence: TGCGCCAGCAGCCAAGGACAGGGAGTGGATCGGGATGGCTACACCTTC. Translating gives CASSQGQGVDRDGYTF.